This record concerns one T cell receptor beta chain sequence. Clones were sequenced by immunoSEQ multiplex PCR, and TCRdb holds only the in-frame ones, with some missing. The sample contains 6,000 to 7,500 clones, 81% of which appear only once. The data were obtained in a study of T cell repertoires in ileal Crohn's disease. The CDR3 sequence is 15 residues long. Germline trimming cut 0 bases from V and 9 bases from J; bases unmatched to any gene: 8. The germline gives CDR1 SGHRS, CDR2 YFSETQ. The chain recombines TRBV5-1 with TRBJ2-1; 8 nucleotides align to TRBD2. This receptor was obtained from an adult with Crohn's disease. The sequenced sample consisted of ileal tissue. The CDR3 coding sequence is TGCGCCAGCAGCTTGGGACGGGCGGGAGGAAGTGAGCAGTTCTTC. Protein: CASSLGRAGGSEQFF.